This T cell receptor (beta chain) came from a study of cytomegalovirus exposure and HLA in healthy donors. Study-level results: Reported results showed that the classifier diagnosed cytomegalovirus status with high specificity and sensitivity. The authors later found TCR association rates varying by HLA locus, with DRB1 most and HLA-C fewest. Previous analysis showed most TCR beta V segments were productive about 87% or about 30% of the time. Analysis performed later found 16,951 TCR beta sequences associated with HLA alleles at 0.05 false discovery rate.

On this clone: Its antigen is unidentified.

The study ran its PCR with 60 Vbeta and 13 Jbeta primers. The table came from immunoSEQ multiplex PCR; TCRdb's copy has only in-frame clones and leaves some out. The table shows about 180,000 clones, with around 74% occurring only once. The sample consisted of PBMCs. The receptor was derived from a male donor in good health and CMV-seronegative.

CDR3 amino acids: CASSLFAGGWDTQYF. CDR3 DNA sequence: TGTGCCAGCAGTTTATTTGCGGGAGGGTGGGATACGCAGTATTTT. This chain joins TRBV28 and TRBJ2-3; 9 nucleotides agree with TRBD2. Unmatched junction bases numbered 5, after V lost 1 base and J lost 6 bases. The CDR3 runs to 15 residues. From germline, CDR1 is MDHEN and CDR2 SYDVKM.